The source of this TCR beta chain is a study of blood T cell repertoires in COVID-19. The V gene end was trimmed by 6 bases and the J gene end by 9 bases; junction bases not matched to a gene: 14. There are 17 residues in the CDR3. CDR1 and CDR2 (germline): LGHNA, YNFKEQ. Produced via immunoSEQ multiplex PCR; TCRdb's table is partial and in-frame only. The sample holds some 46,000 clones, over 80% seen once. Sequenced sample: peripheral blood. The source is a human donor in a cohort sampled during active COVID-19. The rearrangement joins TRBV4-2 to TRBJ2-1; 13 bases are a match to TRBD2. The CDR3 region is CASREPGLAGPGGEQFF. The CDR3 DNA reads as TGTGCCAGCAGAGAACCGGGACTAGCGGGACCGGGCGGTGAGCAGTTCTTC.